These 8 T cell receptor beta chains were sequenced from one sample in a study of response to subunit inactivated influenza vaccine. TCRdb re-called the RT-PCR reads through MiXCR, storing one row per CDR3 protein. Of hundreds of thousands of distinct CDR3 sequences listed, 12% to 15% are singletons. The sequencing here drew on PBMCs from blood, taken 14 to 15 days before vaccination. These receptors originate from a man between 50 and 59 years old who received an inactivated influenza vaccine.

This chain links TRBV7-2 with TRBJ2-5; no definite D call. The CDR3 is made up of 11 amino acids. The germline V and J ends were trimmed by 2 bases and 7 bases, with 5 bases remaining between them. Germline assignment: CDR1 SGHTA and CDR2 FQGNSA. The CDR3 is CASSLTGTQYF. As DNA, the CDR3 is TGTGCCAGCAGCTTAACCGGGACCCAGTACTTC.

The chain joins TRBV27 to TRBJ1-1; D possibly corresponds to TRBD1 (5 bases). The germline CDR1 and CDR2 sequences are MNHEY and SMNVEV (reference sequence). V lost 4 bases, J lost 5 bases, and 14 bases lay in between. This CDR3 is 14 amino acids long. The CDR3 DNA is TGTGCCAGCAGTTCAGCCAGGGTAGGGACTGAAGCTTTCTTT. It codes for CASSSARVGTEAFF.

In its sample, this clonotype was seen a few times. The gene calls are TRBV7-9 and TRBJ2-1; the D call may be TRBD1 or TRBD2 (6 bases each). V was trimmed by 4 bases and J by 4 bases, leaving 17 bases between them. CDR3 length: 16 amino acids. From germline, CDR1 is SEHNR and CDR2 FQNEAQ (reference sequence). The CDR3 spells CASSSTSGAGYNEQFF. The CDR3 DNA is TGTGCCAGCAGCTCCACCTCGGGGGCCGGGTACAATGAGCAGTTCTTC. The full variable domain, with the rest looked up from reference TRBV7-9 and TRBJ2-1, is DTGVSQNPRHKITKRGQNVTFRCDPISEHNRLYWYRQTLGQGPEFLTYFQNEAQLEKSRLLSDRFSAERPKGSFSTLEIQRTEQGDSAMYLCASSSTSGAGYNEQFFGPGTRLTVL.

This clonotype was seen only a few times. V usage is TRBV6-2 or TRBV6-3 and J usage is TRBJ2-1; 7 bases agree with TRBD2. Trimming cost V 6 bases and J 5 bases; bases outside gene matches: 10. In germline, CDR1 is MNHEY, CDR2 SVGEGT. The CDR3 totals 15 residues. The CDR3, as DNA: TGTGCCAGCAGACCGGGACTACTTCGTGACAATGAGCAGTTCTTC. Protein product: CASRPGLLRDNEQFF.

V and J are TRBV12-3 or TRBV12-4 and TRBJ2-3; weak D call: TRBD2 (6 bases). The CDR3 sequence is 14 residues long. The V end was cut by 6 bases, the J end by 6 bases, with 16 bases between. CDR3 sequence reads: CASRGGGNSDTQYF. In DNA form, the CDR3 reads TGTGCCAGCAGGGGTGGAGGGAATAGTGATACGCAGTATTTT.

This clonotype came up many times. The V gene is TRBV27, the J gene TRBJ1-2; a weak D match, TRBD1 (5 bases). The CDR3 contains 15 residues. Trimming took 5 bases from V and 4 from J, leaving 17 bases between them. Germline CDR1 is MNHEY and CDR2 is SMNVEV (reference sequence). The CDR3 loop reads CASSPTGTPTYGYTF. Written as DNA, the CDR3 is TGTGCCAGCAGTCCTACCGGGACCCCAACCTATGGCTACACCTTC.

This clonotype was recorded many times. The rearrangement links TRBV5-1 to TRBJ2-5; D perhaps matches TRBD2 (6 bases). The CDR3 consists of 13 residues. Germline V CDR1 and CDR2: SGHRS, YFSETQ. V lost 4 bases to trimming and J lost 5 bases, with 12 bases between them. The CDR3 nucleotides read TGCGCCAGCAGCCCAGGTCGGGGGGAGACCCAGTACTTC. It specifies CASSPGRGETQYF. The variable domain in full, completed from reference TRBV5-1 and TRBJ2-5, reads KAGVTQTPRYLIKTRGQQVTLSCSPISGHRSVSWYQQTPGQGLQFLFEYFSETQRNKGNFPGRFSGRQFSNSRSEMNVSTLELGDSALYLCASSPGRGETQYFGPGTRLLVL.

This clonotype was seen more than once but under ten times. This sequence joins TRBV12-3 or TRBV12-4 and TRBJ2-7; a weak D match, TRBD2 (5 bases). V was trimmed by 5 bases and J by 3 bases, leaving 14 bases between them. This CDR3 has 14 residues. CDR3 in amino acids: CASSRTEDLYEQYF. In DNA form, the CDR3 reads TGTGCCAGCAGTCGGACGGAGGATCTCTACGAGCAGTACTTC.